These T cell receptor beta chains were read from a single sample in a study of T-cell reconstitution after alpha-beta-depleted transplantation in children. TCRdb reanalysed the PCR reads using MiXCR and keeps one entry per CDR3 protein. Here the sample spans 200,000 to 300,000 distinct CDR3 sequences, roughly 8.2% being singletons. Sequencing used PBMCs, mostly from graft donor cells, obtained 180 days after TCRalphabeta/CD19-depleted stem cell transplant. The receptors derive from a male patient younger than 18 who had a stem cell transplant for acute lymphoblastic leukemia, so the T cells may come from the graft donor. CDR3s include the opening cysteine and the closing phenylalanine or tryptophan. The D gene is left open where the match is weak. The size entry is marked missing in some rows and otherwise reads once, few, many or a size class.

>TRBJ1-1|12|.|many|TRBV6-1
CASSESVTEAFF
TGTGCCAGCAGTGAGTCCGTCACTGAAGCTTTCTTT
>TRBJ2-2|14|.|.|TRBV11-2
CASSVITGSGELFF
TGTGCCAGCAGCGTGATCACAGGGTCCGGGGAGCTGTTTTTT
>TRBJ2-7|15|TRBD1|many|TRBV12-3/TRBV12-4
CASSFITRGLDEQYF
TGTGCCAGCAGTTTTATCACGAGGGGGCTTGACGAGCAGTACTTC
>TRBJ1-5|13|.|.|TRBV18
CASSPSGLQPQHF
TGTGCCAGCTCACCATCGGGGTTACAGCCCCAGCATTTT
>TRBJ2-2|20|.|many|TRBV10-3
CAISGNPGTRSTVNTGELFF
TGTGCCATCAGTGGAAACCCCGGGACACGAAGTACAGTAAACACCGGGGAGCTGTTTTTT
>TRBJ2-1|15|.|many|TRBV28
CASTPTRKLYNEQFF
TGTGCCAGCACCCCGACTAGAAAACTATACAATGAGCAGTTCTTC
>TRBJ2-1|17|TRBD1|many|TRBV6-5
CASTYRWDRVDVNEQFF
TGTGCCAGCACCTACAGGTGGGACAGGGTGGACGTGAATGAGCAGTTCTTC
>TRBJ2-5|14|.|many|TRBV5-5
CASSLLGESETQYF
TGTGCCAGCAGCCTATTGGGGGAAAGCGAGACCCAGTACTTC
>TRBJ2-5|15|.|many|TRBV9
CASSVDRSLGETQYF
TGTGCCAGCAGCGTAGACAGGTCGTTGGGAGAGACCCAGTACTTC
>TRBJ1-2|13|.|.|TRBV5-5
CASSFRWRSGYTF
TGTGCCAGCAGCTTCAGGTGGCGGAGTGGCTACACCTTC
>TRBJ2-7|13|.|many|TRBV29-1
CSVLSGEAYEQYF
TGCAGCGTACTTTCGGGTGAAGCCTACGAGCAGTACTTC
>TRBJ2-2|16|.|many|TRBV6-5
CASSYSTVTNTGELFF
TGTGCCAGCAGTTACTCGACTGTCACGAACACCGGGGAGCTGTTTTTT
>TRBJ1-3|18|.|many|TRBV12-3/TRBV12-4
CASSSTGINSYSGNTIYF
TGTGCCAGCAGTTCGACAGGAATCAACTCTTACTCTGGAAACACCATATATTTT
>TRBJ2-1|12|.|many|TRBV12-3/TRBV12-4
CASRQRIDEQFF
TGTGCCAGCAGACAGCGTATCGATGAGCAGTTCTTC
>TRBJ2-2|15|TRBD1|few|TRBV10-3
CAISENTGEPGELFF
TGTGCCATCAGTGAGAATACAGGGGAACCTGGGGAGCTGTTTTTT
>TRBJ1-1|17|TRBD1|many|TRBV9
CASSVIGQGAMNTEAFF
TGTGCCAGCAGCGTTATCGGACAGGGGGCGATGAACACTGAAGCTTTCTTT
>TRBJ2-5|13|TRBD1|many|TRBV5-1
CASSPTGSETQYF
TGCGCCAGCAGCCCGACAGGGAGTGAGACCCAGTACTTC
>TRBJ1-1|11|.|.|TRBV25-1
CASDGNTEAFF
TGTGCCAGCGACGGGAACACTGAAGCTTTCTTT
>TRBJ1-2|12|.|few|TRBV28
CASSLLQGGYTF
TGTGCCAGCAGTTTACTTCAGGGGGGCTACACCTTC
>TRBJ1-6|18|TRBD1|few|TRBV20-1
CSARGAGTGIFEGSPLHF
TGCAGTGCTAGAGGCGCCGGGACAGGAATATTCGAGGGTTCACCCCTCCACTTT
>TRBJ1-5|14|.|many|TRBV20-1
CSASRDPFIQPQHF
TGCAGTGCTAGCCGGGACCCATTTATTCAGCCCCAGCATTTT
>TRBJ1-4|18|.|.|TRBV18
CASSPQAGVGTTNEKLFF
TGTGCCAGCTCACCACAGGCAGGGGTCGGTACAACTAATGAAAAACTGTTTTTT
>TRBJ1-2|15|TRBD1|many|TRBV6-5
CASSNLPWTGYGYTF
TGTGCCAGCAGTAACTTGCCCTGGACAGGGTATGGCTACACCTTC
>TRBJ2-3|16|TRBD1|many|TRBV7-9
CASSFPGQGEQDTQYF
TGTGCCAGCAGCTTTCCGGGACAGGGGGAACAAGATACGCAGTATTTT
>TRBJ2-5|16|.|many|TRBV7-9
CASSHGAGRNQETQYF
TGTGCCAGCAGCCATGGTGCAGGGAGAAACCAAGAGACCCAGTACTTC
>TRBJ2-7|11|.|many|TRBV7-6
CASSLNYEQYF
TGTGCCAGCAGCTTGAACTACGAGCAGTACTTC
>TRBJ1-1|15|TRBD1|few|TRBV14
CASSKDRGENTEAFF
TGTGCCAGCAGCAAAGACAGGGGTGAGAACACTGAAGCTTTCTTT